One sample yielded the 28 T cell receptor beta chains listed below, sequenced in a study of cytomegalovirus exposure and HLA in healthy donors listed by TCRdb under 2017. The protocol used for the library was the immunoSEQ multiplex PCR assay. For the multiplex PCR, a mixture combining 60 forward primers for TCR Vbeta segments and 13 reverse primers for TCR Jbeta segments was used. TCRdb holds this immuneACCESS table with in-frame rearrangements only. Some clones are missing; in checked studies, unresolved V genes explain under half, and the rest has no known cause. Recorded for this sample are around 150,000 clones; approximately 72% of them occurred a single time. The ten largest clonotypes hold 6.5% of the sample. Sequenced sample: PBMCs. The receptors derive from an older woman in good health and CMV-seronegative.

The CDR3 loop is CASSYLAVVEGGEQYF. CDR3 bases: TGTGCCAGCAGTTACTTGGCCGTGGTGGAGGGCGGGGAGCAGTATTTT. V is TRBV6-5 and J is TRBJ2-3, with D possibly matching TRBD2 (6 bases). CDR3 length equals 16 residues. The germline gives CDR1 MNHEY, CDR2 SVGAGI. Trimming left V 1 base short and J 11 bases short, with 22 bases between.

The chain employs TRBV7-2 and TRBJ2-1; 9 bases are shared with TRBD2. The V segment lost 0 bases and the J segment 6 bases; nucleotides outside the gene matches: 6. Germline loops: CDR1 SGHTA, CDR2 FQGNSA. The CDR3 has 16 amino acids. The CDR3 spells CASSLARLAGSNEQFF. The CDR3 coding sequence is TGTGCCAGCAGCTTAGCGAGGCTAGCGGGGTCCAATGAGCAGTTCTTC.

This clone was picked up many times. The rearrangement uses TRBV19 and TRBJ2-7; TRBD2 agrees at 8 bases. The germline gives CDR1 LNHDA, CDR2 SQIVND (reference sequence). The CDR3 is made up of 13 amino acids. The trim removed 10 bases at V and 7 bases at J, leaving 12 bases unmatched. CDR3 protein: CATGGAQSGEQYF. For the CDR3, the DNA is TGTGCCACCGGGGGGGCGCAGTCGGGGGAGCAGTACTTC.

This chain connects TRBV5-8 to TRBJ1-5; a possible D gene is TRBD1 (5 bases). CDR1 is SGHTS, CDR2 YDEGEE, per germline. The CDR3 length is 13 residues. V was pared by 6 bases and J by 6 bases, with 13 bases between. This CDR3 reads CASNGGSSQPQHF. The DNA for the CDR3 is TGTGCCAGCAATGGGGGGTCATCTCAGCCCCAGCATTTT.

The chain combines TRBV18 with TRBJ1-1; a weak D match, TRBD1 (5 bases). Per germline, CDR1 KGHSH and CDR2 LQKENI. The CDR3 loop spans 12 amino acids. V shed 2 bases and J shed 5 bases, with 6 bases lying between them. The CDR3 DNA is TGTGCCAGCTCACCATCAGGGACTGAAGCTTTCTTT. Its translation is CASSPSGTEAFF.

V and J are TRBV6-5 and TRBJ2-4; D is possibly TRBD2 (7 bases). Germline V lookup: CDR1 MNHEY, CDR2 SVGAGI. Trimming removed 5 bases from V and 7 bases from J, with 15 bases in between. The CDR3 sequence is 14 residues long. The CDR3 region has the DNA TGTGCCAGCAGTAGTGGGGGGAGGGGGAACATTCAGTACTTC. Translation: CASSSGGRGNIQYF.

V and J are TRBV5-1 and TRBJ2-5; no definite D call. V was clipped by 4 bases and J by 3 bases, with 10 bases between them. The germline V gene encodes CDR1 SGHRS and CDR2 YFSETQ. The CDR3 has 13 residues. CDR3 nucleotides: TGCGCCAGCAGCCCAGGTTGGGAAGAGACCCAGTACTTC. Its translation: CASSPGWEETQYF.

In this sample, this clone turned up once. This chain joins TRBV5-4 and TRBJ2-1; 7 bases agree with TRBD1. J gave up 7 bases and V 1 base, and 8 bases lay outside the gene matches. Germline CDR1 reads SGHNT; CDR2 reads YYREEE (reference sequence). There are 15 residues in the CDR3. The CDR3 sequence: CASSLFSTGSNEQFF. CDR3 coding DNA: TGTGCCAGCAGCTTGTTCTCGACAGGGTCTAATGAGCAGTTCTTC.

J is TRBJ1-4 and V is TRBV6-5, with 9 bases identical to TRBD1. The V gene end was trimmed by 7 bases and the J gene end by 8 bases; junction bases not matched to a gene: 5. The CDR3 is 13 residues long. Germline-derived CDR1 and CDR2 are MNHEY and SVGAGI. CDR3 nucleotides: TGTGCCAGCACAACAGGGGGCGGAGAAAAACTGTTTTTT. This codes for CASTTGGGEKLFF.

This clone was observed once. V gene TRBV4-1 combines with J gene TRBJ1-2; unclear D gene. Trimming removed 5 bases from V and 2 bases from J, with 9 bases in between. The CDR3 sequence is 13 residues long. Germline V gives CDR1 MGHRA, CDR2 YSYEKL. The CDR3 DNA sequence: TGCGCCAGCAGCATAGAGTCAAACTATGGCTACACCTTC. Translating it yields CASSIESNYGYTF.

The chain has TRBV16 and TRBJ1-1; 7 bases agree with TRBD1. The CDR3 consists of 12 residues. After removal of 2 bases from V and 12 bases from J, the junction contained 6 bases not matched to a gene. The germline V gene has CDR1 KGHSY and CDR2 FQNENV. The CDR3 DNA sequence: TGTGCCAGCAGCCAACAGGGGGGTAAGTCTTTCTTT. Translated: CASSQQGGKSFF.

The chain combines TRBV7-3 with TRBJ1-6, with TRBD1 as a possible D gene (5 bases). The germline gives CDR1 SGHTA, CDR2 FQGTGA. V was pared by 4 bases and J by 8 bases, with 12 bases between. The CDR3 runs to 14 residues. In DNA form, the CDR3 reads TGTGCCAGCAGCTCAGGGTTCACGGATTCACCCCTCCACTTT. Its translation is CASSSGFTDSPLHF.

This chain joins TRBV6-5 and TRBJ2-7, with 9 bases that match TRBD1. Losses at the gene ends were 0 bases for V and 4 bases for J; bases not matched to a gene: 7. CDR1 MNHEY and CDR2 SVGAGI come from the germline V gene. This CDR3 region has 16 residues. The CDR3 here is CASSYSATGGFYEQYF. As DNA, the CDR3 is TGTGCCAGCAGTTACTCGGCGACAGGGGGTTTTTACGAGCAGTACTTC.

The chain has TRBV6-5 and TRBJ1-3; D uncertain. This CDR3 comprises 12 residues. Germline V gives CDR1 MNHEY, CDR2 SVGAGI. V dropped 6 bases and J dropped 6 bases, with 9 bases sitting between them. The CDR3 spells CASSSDLNTIYF. The CDR3 DNA reads as TGTGCCAGCAGCTCTGACTTAAACACCATATATTTT.

The chain couples TRBV7-6 to TRBJ2-3; possible D gene TRBD2, 7 bases. Looked up from germline, CDR1 is SGHVS and CDR2 is FNYEAQ. V was pared by 5 bases and J by 1 base, with 13 bases between. This CDR3 is built from 15 residues. The DNA of the CDR3 is TGTGCCAGCAGCCCCAAGGGGGGGGGCACAGATACGCAGTATTTT. The encoded protein is CASSPKGGGTDTQYF.

The chain links TRBV7-2 to TRBJ2-1; TRBD2 agrees at 13 bases. Germline CDR1 SGHTA, CDR2 FQGNSA. The CDR3 has 19 residues. The V gene end was trimmed by 3 bases and the J gene end by 0 bases; junction bases not matched to a gene: 8. The CDR3 here is CASSFPRTSGGSSYNEQFF. CDR3 DNA sequence: TGTGCCAGCAGCTTCCCAAGGACTAGCGGGGGTTCCTCCTACAATGAGCAGTTCTTC.

The chain couples TRBV7-2 to TRBJ1-2; TRBD1 aligns across 10 bases. CDR1 is SGHTA and CDR2 is FQGNSA in the germline V gene. This CDR3 contains 15 residues. V was pared by 1 base and J by 8 bases, with 7 bases of the junction left unmatched. The CDR3 DNA is TGTGCCAGCAGCTTAGAAGGACAGGGGGTATGGGGCTACACCTTC. Its protein product is CASSLEGQGVWGYTF. The variable domain in full, completed from reference TRBV7-2 and TRBJ1-2, reads GAGVSQSPSNKVTEKGKDVELRCDPISGHTALYWYRQSLGQGLEFLIYFQGNSAPDKSGLPSDRFSAERTGGSVSTLTIQRTQQEDSAVYLCASSLEGQGVWGYTFGSGTRLTVV.

CDR3 nucleotides: TGTGCCAGCAGTGTCTCGGGACAGTCTGGAAACACCATATATTTT. It yields the protein CASSVSGQSGNTIYF. V is TRBV6-4 and J is TRBJ1-3; 7 positions agree with TRBD1. V shed 4 bases, J shed 1 base, and the junction held 4 bases outside the gene matches. Germline V gene data show CDR1 as MRHNA and CDR2 as SNTAGT. This CDR3 comprises 15 residues.

This clone has just a few counts. This chain uses TRBV6-1 with TRBJ2-7; TRBD1 is a possible D gene (6 bases). The CDR3 is made up of 17 amino acids. Germline V CDR1 and CDR2: MNHNS, SASEGT. V lost 4 bases, J lost 3 bases, and 22 bases lay in between. The CDR3, as DNA: TGTGCCAGCAGTGCCCTAAGTCCCGGACAGATCTTCTACGAGCAGTACTTC. It encodes CASSALSPGQIFYEQYF.

This clone was recorded only once. The CDR3 is CASSRRTGGATGELFF. DNA of the CDR3: TGTGCCAGCAGCCGACGGACAGGGGGCGCGACCGGGGAGCTGTTTTTT. The chain is built from TRBV7-2 and TRBJ2-2; 11 nucleotides line up with TRBD1. Per germline, CDR1 SGHTA and CDR2 FQGNSA. The CDR3 has 16 residues. The V gene end was trimmed by 5 bases and the J gene end by 5 bases; junction bases not matched to a gene: 7.

This chain connects TRBV28 to TRBJ2-1; 11 bases fit TRBD2. CDR3 length: 13 residues. The V gene end was trimmed by 9 bases and the J gene end by 7 bases; junction bases not matched to a gene: 5. CDR1 MDHEN and CDR2 SYDVKM come from the germline V gene. For the CDR3, the DNA is TGTGCCAGTAGCGGGGGGGCAAAAAATGAGCAGTTCTTC. This codes for CASSGGAKNEQFF.

The V call is TRBV19, the J call TRBJ2-3; possible D gene TRBD2, 6 bases. Looked up from germline, CDR1 is LNHDA and CDR2 is SQIVND (reference sequence). The CDR3 consists of 14 residues. The V and J ends lost 5 bases and 2 bases respectively, with 11 bases between them. The CDR3 region has the DNA TGTGCCAGTAGTTCGGGGGTCAACACAGATACGCAGTATTTT. Its protein is CASSSGVNTDTQYF.

The chain couples TRBV7-6 to TRBJ2-2; the match to TRBD1 covers 8 bases. The CDR3 runs 15 residues. After removal of 1 base from V and 3 bases from J, the junction contained 1 base not matched to a gene. Germline V lookup: CDR1 SGHVS, CDR2 FNYEAQ. CDR3 loop: CASSLEDRDTGELFF. The CDR3 DNA reads as TGTGCCAGCAGCTTAGAGGACAGGGACACCGGGGAGCTGTTTTTT. Full variable domain (outside the CDR3, taken from reference TRBV7-6 and TRBJ2-2): GAGVSQSPRYKVTKRGQDVALRCDPISGHVSLYWYRQALGQGPEFLTYFNYEAQQDKSGLPNDRFSAERPEGSISTLTIQRTEQRDSAMYRCASSLEDRDTGELFFGEGSRLTVL.

With respect to this clone: One junction end does not reproduce the germline sequence, and a read error may be involved. Other nucleotide sequences from this sample produce the same CDR3. The rearrangement links TRBV29-1 to TRBJ1-1, with TRBD1 as a possible D gene (6 bases). CDR3 length equals 15 residues. Germline loops: CDR1 SQVTM, CDR2 ANQGSEA. The CDR3: CSVEDQGQGKTEAFF. The CDR3 DNA reads TGCAGCGTTGAAGATCAGGGGCAGGGCAAGACTGAAGCCTTCTTT.

The V and J genes are TRBV7-8 and TRBJ2-1, with TRBD2 identical over 13 bases. The V gene end was trimmed by 2 bases and the J gene end by 8 bases; junction bases not matched to a gene: 3. Per germline, CDR1 SGHVS and CDR2 FQNEAQ. This CDR3 is built from 15 residues. CDR3: CASSLTSGRGYEQFF. In DNA, the CDR3 is TGTGCCAGCAGCTTAACTAGCGGGAGGGGGTATGAGCAGTTCTTC.

The chain has TRBV7-2 and TRBJ2-7, with 7 bases that match TRBD1. CDR1 and CDR2 from the germline V gene are SGHTA and FQGNSA. The CDR3 covers 14 residues. The V gene end was trimmed by 1 base and the J gene end by 3 bases; junction bases not matched to a gene: 3. CDR3 sequence: CASSLGPGGYEQYF. As DNA, the CDR3 is TGTGCCAGCAGCTTAGGACCAGGGGGCTACGAGCAGTACTTC.

The chain recombines TRBV5-4 with TRBJ2-7; TRBD1 agrees at 10 bases. The J segment lost 4 bases and the V segment lost 4 bases, leaving 8 bases of the junction unmatched. From germline, CDR1 is SGHNT and CDR2 YYREEE (reference sequence). The CDR3 runs to 15 residues. The CDR3 region is CASSAVTGGSYEQYF. CDR3 in DNA: TGTGCCAGCAGCGCGGTGACAGGGGGCAGTTACGAGCAGTACTTC.

The V and J genes are TRBV7-2 and TRBJ2-3, with 7 bases lining up with TRBD1. CDR1 is SGHTA and CDR2 is FQGNSA in the germline V gene. This CDR3 contains 15 residues. J was trimmed by 4 bases and V by 6 bases; bases with no gene match: 10. CDR3 protein: CASRSQGNRPDTQYF. Here the CDR3 DNA reads TGTGCCAGCAGGTCACAGGGGAATCGTCCAGATACGCAGTATTTT.